This T cell receptor (beta chain) is from a study of blood T cell repertoires in COVID-19. The ends were cut back, 1 base at V and 1 base at J, with 8 bases in the middle. CDR1 and CDR2 (germline): SEHNR, FQNEAQ (reference sequence). This CDR3 comprises 15 residues. Seattle-derived patients entered the study during active infection and were followed longitudinally. The assay was immunoSEQ multiplex PCR, and TCRdb's table has in-frame clones only and misses some. The repertoire consists of approximately 210,000 clones, with 85% occurring once and the leading ten covering 0.95%. The sample consisted of peripheral blood. This clonotype was sampled from a man aged 55 to 69 with COVID-19, enrolled during active disease. This chain links TRBV7-9 with TRBJ1-3; D is unresolved. The CDR3 DNA follows: TGTGCCAGCAGCTTAGACCAGATATCTGGAAACACCATATATTTT. It codes for CASSLDQISGNTIYF.